Following are 17 T cell receptor beta chains from one sample sequenced in a study of OX40 agonist ivuxolimab in advanced cancers. Clones were sequenced by immunoSEQ multiplex PCR, and TCRdb holds only the in-frame ones, with some missing. The sample includes some 83,000 clones, around 84% of them seen just once. Here the sequenced sample was CD4+ or CD8+ T cells sorted from blood, taken in a trial of the OX40 agonist ivuxolimab. All receptors come from an adult with an advanced solid tumor such as melanoma, head and neck, liver or kidney cancer.

This clone is a singleton in its sample. The chain links TRBV11-3 to TRBJ1-1; D is possibly TRBD1 (6 bases). The ends were cut back, 5 bases at V and 4 bases at J, with 11 bases in the middle. This CDR3 spans 13 amino acids. Looked up from germline, CDR1 is SGHNT and CDR2 is YENEEA. CDR3: CASSPQQGTEAFF. The CDR3 nucleotides are TGTGCCAGCAGCCCCCAACAGGGCACTGAAGCTTTCTTT. The whole variable domain, remainder taken from reference TRBV11-3 and TRBJ1-1, is EAGVVQSPRYKIIEKKQPVAFWCNPISGHNTLYWYLQNLGQGPELLIRYENEEAVDDSQLPKDRFSAERLKGVDSTLKIQPAELGDSAVYLCASSPQQGTEAFFGQGTRLTVV.

The chain has TRBV5-4 and TRBJ2-2, with a possible D match to TRBD2 (5 bases). The CDR3 extends over 15 amino acids. V dropped 0 bases and J dropped 2 bases, with 8 bases sitting between them. Germline loops: CDR1 SGHNT, CDR2 YYREEE (reference sequence). CDR3 in amino acids: CASSLAEGNTGELFF. The CDR3 nucleotides are TGTGCCAGCAGCTTGGCCGAGGGAAACACCGGGGAGCTGTTTTTT.

The genes are TRBV21-1 and TRBJ2-1; the table assigns TRBD1, which was not confirmed against the DNA. TRBV21-1 is a known pseudogene. CDR3 length equals 18 residues. CDR3 nucleotides: TGTGCCAGCAGCGGGAGGGACAGGGGGACTCGATCCTACAATGAGCAGTTCTTC. It yields the protein CASSGRDRGTRSYNEQFF.

V usage is TRBV27 and J usage is TRBJ1-6; D is undetermined. V lost 8 bases, J lost 7 bases, and 18 bases lay in between. The CDR3 consists of 15 residues. Germline assignment: CDR1 MNHEY and CDR2 SMNVEV (reference sequence). This chain's CDR3 is CASGPGTPANSPLHF. CDR3 in DNA: TGTGCCAGCGGTCCTGGTACCCCAGCCAATTCACCCCTCCACTTT.

This chain joins TRBV2 and TRBJ1-1; D gene unclear. The CDR3 is made up of 12 amino acids. The germline V gene encodes CDR1 SNHLY and CDR2 FYNNEI. The V end was cut by 6 bases, the J end by 4 bases, with 9 bases between. Written as DNA, the CDR3 is TGTGCCAGCAGAGTGGGGATCACTGAAGCTTTCTTT. Amino acid sequence: CASRVGITEAFF. The whole variable domain, filled in from reference TRBV2 and TRBJ1-1, reads EPEVTQTPSHQVTQMGQEVILRCVPISNHLYFYWYRQILGQKVEFLVSFYNNEISEKSEIFDDQFSVERPDGSNFTLKIRSTKLEDSAMYFCASRVGITEAFFGQGTRLTVV.

The V and J genes are TRBV6-1 and TRBJ1-5; D might be TRBD1 (5 bases). The V end was cut by 5 bases, the J end by 2 bases, with 10 bases between. This CDR3 comprises 14 residues. Per the germline V gene, CDR1 is MNHNS and CDR2 is SASEGT. Written as DNA, the CDR3 is TGTGCCAGCAGTCAGGGAGGCGGCAATCAGCCCCAGCATTTT. This translates into CASSQGGGNQPQHF.

The chain links TRBV7-6 to TRBJ2-2, with D perhaps assigned TRBD1 or TRBD2 (7 bases each). V was pared by 1 base and J by 7 bases, with 13 bases between. CDR1 is SGHVS, CDR2 FNYEAQ, per germline. This CDR3 has 15 residues. Here the CDR3 reads CASSLEARGGGELFF. CDR3 coding DNA: TGTGCCAGCAGCTTAGAAGCCAGGGGGGGCGGGGAGCTGTTTTTT.

The rearrangement links TRBV29-1 to TRBJ2-3; a possible D gene is TRBD2 (6 bases). Trimming shortened V by 7 bases and J by 0 bases, and 14 bases separated the two germline ends. This CDR3 spans 14 amino acids. From germline, CDR1 is SQVTM and CDR2 ANQGSEA. The CDR3 DNA reads TGCAGCGCCAGTAGCGGACCCAGCACAGATACGCAGTATTTT. It yields the protein CSASSGPSTDTQYF.

The chain is built from TRBV6-5 and TRBJ2-5; D possibly uses TRBD1 or TRBD2 (6 bases each). CDR3 length: 16 residues. The germline V gene encodes CDR1 MNHEY and CDR2 SVGAGI. Trimming shortened V by 2 bases and J by 5 bases, and 18 bases separated the two germline ends. CDR3 nucleotides: TGTGCCAGCAGTTACGGGGGCGGGGCATACTGGGAGACCCAGTACTTC. Its protein is CASSYGGGAYWETQYF.

CDR3 nucleotides: TGTGCCAGCAGTTACTTGGGGCCCAGAAACACCATATATTTT. It translates to CASSYLGPRNTIYF. The chain couples TRBV6-5 to TRBJ1-3; D is perhaps TRBD1 (5 bases). CDR1 MNHEY and CDR2 SVGAGI come from the germline V gene. This CDR3 has 14 amino acids. Between the trimmed V and J ends, which lost 1 base and 5 bases, there was a span of 9 bases.

V is TRBV6-6 and J is TRBJ2-3; the D gene is possibly TRBD2 (6 bases). The CDR3 is 15 residues long. Germline V CDR1 and CDR2: MNHNY, SVGAGI (reference sequence). Trimming took 5 bases from V and 2 from J, leaving 14 bases between them. CDR3 sequence (DNA): TGTGCCAGCAGTCCGCGGGAAAGACTCACAGATACGCAGTATTTT. Its translation is CASSPRERLTDTQYF.

There are a few counts of this clone. The V gene is TRBV7-9, the J gene TRBJ2-7; D not resolved. Germline V gives CDR1 SEHNR, CDR2 FQNEAQ (reference sequence). V shed 5 bases and J shed 3 bases, with 11 bases lying between them. CDR3 length: 13 residues. For the CDR3, the DNA is TGTGCCAGCAGCCCCGAGCTCCTCTACGAGCAGTACTTC. Translated: CASSPELLYEQYF.

The chain is built from TRBV4-3 and TRBJ2-3, with a possible D match to TRBD1 (5 bases). The V gene lost 3 bases and the J gene lost 8 bases, with 15 bases spanning the gap. The CDR3 runs to 14 residues. Per germline, CDR1 LGHNA and CDR2 YSLEER. The CDR3 loop reads CASSHQTEAGTQYF. DNA for the CDR3: TGCGCCAGCAGCCACCAGACAGAGGCTGGTACGCAGTATTTT.

Here the CDR3 reads CAWRRGENPGNTIYF. DNA for the CDR3: TGTGCCTGGAGGAGGGGAGAAAATCCTGGAAACACCATATATTTT. The chain carries TRBV30 and TRBJ1-3, with D possibly being TRBD1 (5 bases). The germline gives CDR1 GTSNPN, CDR2 SVGIG (reference sequence). The germline V and J ends were trimmed by 3 bases and 2 bases, with 14 bases remaining between them. The CDR3 runs 15 residues.

The J gene is TRBJ2-7, the V gene TRBV4-2; D ambiguous. V was cut by 1 base and J by 0 bases, with 10 bases left in between. The CDR3 length is 15 residues. Germline V gene lookup returns CDR1 LGHNA and CDR2 YNFKEQ. The CDR3 protein is CASSQVPRNSYEQYF. CDR3 DNA: TGTGCCAGCAGCCAAGTTCCGCGTAACTCCTACGAGCAGTACTTC.

This chain connects TRBV5-1 to TRBJ2-7; TRBD2 matches at 8 bases. Germline CDR1 and CDR2: SGHRS and YFSETQ. This CDR3 is 14 amino acids long. V shed 3 bases, J shed 3 bases, and the junction held 5 bases outside the gene matches. The CDR3 spells CASSSGGAGYEQYF. DNA of the CDR3: TGCGCCAGCAGCTCGGGGGGGGCCGGCTACGAGCAGTACTTC.

The chain recombines TRBV7-3 with TRBJ2-1, with 10 nucleotides matching TRBD2. CDR3 length: 15 residues. Germline V gene data show CDR1 as SGHTA and CDR2 as FQGTGA. V shed 5 bases, J shed 5 bases, and the junction held 6 bases outside the gene matches. The CDR3 DNA reads TGTGCCAGCAGCCCCTGGACTAGCGGAGACAATGAGCAGTTCTTC. Protein: CASSPWTSGDNEQFF.